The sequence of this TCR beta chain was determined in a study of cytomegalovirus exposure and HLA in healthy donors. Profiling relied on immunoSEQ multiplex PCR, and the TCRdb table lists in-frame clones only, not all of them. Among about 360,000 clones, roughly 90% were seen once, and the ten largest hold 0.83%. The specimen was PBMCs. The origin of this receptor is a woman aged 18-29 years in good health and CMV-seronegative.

The CDR3 coding sequence is TGTGCCTGGAGTCCGGGGTTGAATGAGCAGTTCTTC. Translating it yields CAWSPGLNEQFF. The chain uses TRBV30 and TRBJ2-1; D is possibly TRBD2 (5 bases). V gave up 2 bases and J gave up 7 bases, with 9 bases separating them. CDR1 and CDR2 (germline): GTSNPN, SVGIG (reference sequence). The CDR3 loop spans 12 amino acids. Supplemented by reference TRBV30 and TRBJ2-1, the full variable domain reads SQTIHQWPATLVQPVGSPLSLECTVEGTSNPNLYWYRQAAGRGLQLLFYSVGIGQISSEVPQNLSASRPQDRQFILSSKKLLLSDSGFYLCAWSPGLNEQFFGPGTRLTVL.